This T cell receptor (beta chain) was captured in a study of T-cell memory formation after mild COVID-19 (dated by TCRdb to the early 2020s). About the study as a whole: TCR sequence clusters from the two donors were largely donor specific. T-cell clones expanding and contracting after mild COVID-19 in two donors were tracked by longitudinal TCRalpha and TCRbeta repertoire sequencing. The cohort comprised two young, previously healthy adult volunteers, one female and one male.

In its sample, this clonotype was seen a few times. What antigen it recognizes has not been identified. Base-call qualities are not available, and no considerably larger clone is one nucleotide away. Ficoll-Paque density gradient centrifugation was the method used to isolate PBMCs. The paper as a whole reports these results and caveats: Some responding clones were detected in pre-infection memory, suggesting pre-existing cross-reactive memory T cells joined the SARS-CoV-2 response. SARS-CoV-2 specificity of the second-wave clones peaking on day 37 was not confirmed. Contracting CD4+ clones appeared mostly in the CM and EM memory subsets, whereas CD8+ clones were enriched in EMRA. The study covered only a couple of mild cases, and larger cohorts including severe cases with pre-infection samples were considered necessary. Clones contracting from day 15 to 85 had balanced CD4/CD8 phenotypes, while a second wave expanding from day 15 to 37 was biased towards CD4+.

TCRdb names Illumina NovaSeq 6000 as the instrument used. cDNA libraries for TCRalpha and TCRbeta were prepared by 5'RACE using constant-segment primers, with sample barcodes and unique molecular identifiers added. Trizol reagent was used to extract RNA from every sample. Library amplification was performed in two PCR steps, and a second sample barcode and Illumina TruSeq adapters were introduced in the second step. Sequencing of the libraries was done on an Illumina NovaSeq, producing 2 x 150 bp paired-end reads. Concerning the study's data processing: Demultiplexing of reads and collapsing into UMI-guided consensus sequences were performed with migec v1.2.7. With mixcr v2.1.11, UMI consensuses were aligned to TRA and TRB V and J templates and assembled into clonotypes. A clonotype was counted as expanded or contracted only if both edgeR and NoisET called the change significant, with noise models trained on biological replicates. For edgeR calls, the thresholds were a false discovery rate-adjusted p below 0.01 and a log2 fold-change of 1. As an exploratory analysis of dynamics, max-normalized trajectories of the 1000 most abundant clonotypes were examined with PCA combined with hierarchical clustering. Each responding clone was given a CD4 or CD8 phenotype based on the CD4+ and CD8+ repertoires, which had been sequenced separately. TCRdb cleaned the public reads at Q25 with fastp, built clones with MiXCR and kept in-frame beta chains. Rows with a matching CDR3 protein are joined into one entry that keeps the most common DNA and genes. These V and J calls derive from TCRdb rather than the authors' analysis. This sample lists about half a million distinct CDR3 sequences; around a sixth were detected once. More than 9% of the sample goes to the ten largest clones.

Ends trimmed: V by 3 bases, J by 3 bases; bases unmatched to a gene: 2. From its cysteine to its phenylalanine, the CDR3 spans 15 amino acids. CDR3 DNA only is kept here, 45 bases in frame from base 1. CDR1 and CDR2 are read off the germline V gene as SGHTA and FQGNSA. The chain is encoded by TRBV7-2 joined to TRBJ2-7, with TRBD2 matching 13 junction bases. The specimen sequenced was PBMCs or a T cell subset sorted from them (not recorded which). This receptor was obtained from an adult woman who had mild COVID-19 (a few samples of this study predate the infection). The sample titles of this study are shuffled in the database, so cell type and time point are left out; the donor was told from shared clones. The CDR3 region has the sequence CASSFRTSGGYEQYF. The bases are TGTGCCAGCAGCTTTCGGACTAGCGGGGGCTACGAGCAGTACTTC.